This T cell receptor (beta chain) was observed in a study of blood T cell repertoires in COVID-19 (dated by TCRdb to 2020 to 2022). For context, the study as a whole: Samples covering the acute and convalescent phases of COVID-19 were provided by collaborators in the United States, Italy and Spain. The prospective study material was composed of cDNA or gDNA derived from T cells, B-cell-depleted T cells, or PBMCs. Subjects who had been exposed to COVID-19, were actively infected with it, or had recovered from it provided the deeply sampled blood TCRbeta repertoires that made up the dataset. A freely available public database, intended as a resource for researchers studying the immune response to SARS-CoV-2, is where the repertoires were released. The samples were drawn from two sources: the first 160 participants of the ongoing ImmuneRACE study, and 1,000 to 1,500 subjects contributed by 6 global collaborators. Nearly every sample came with metadata listing a de-identified subject ID, COVID-19 status, age in years and sex. Where HLA class I and class II types were available, the types were taken from metadata supplied by the sample provider, not from assay-based typing.

Comment on this clone: The antigen it binds to is not known. Base qualities are missing; no much larger clone stands one base away.

CDR1 SGHRS and CDR2 YFSETQ were looked up in the germline V gene. The CDR3 holds 16 amino acids from the cysteine to the phenylalanine. Only the CDR3 region is kept as DNA, spanning 48 bases read in frame from base 1. V has 2 bases trimmed and J has 3 bases trimmed; junction bases matching no gene number 8. The immunoSEQ Assay, a bias-controlled multiplex PCR, was used to amplify TCRbeta CDR3 regions from genomic DNA. The paper's processing steps were these. The number of nucleated cells in each sample was estimated from the amplification of reference gene primers within the assay. To quantify the absolute abundance of each unique TCRbeta CDR3 rearrangement, sequence reads were collapsed and filtered. For each sample, productive Simpson clonality was calculated as the square root of Simpson's diversity index across productive rearrangements. This is the immuneACCESS table as TCRdb keeps it, with only in-frame sequences that have V and J called. A part of the clones is gone; compared with another copy, unresolved V genes explain less than half, and the rest is unexplained. D and trimming were read from the DNA, whereas the V and J calls and clone size are those reported in that table. The sample yields some 96,000 clones; about 80% were counted once. Clones ranked in the top ten supply roughly 12% of the sample.

Each collaborating institution followed its own protocols to collect whole blood in K2EDTA tubes. For TCRbeta analysis, collaborators shipped samples in one of three forms: frozen whole blood, isolated PBMCs, or DNA extracted from either of those sample types. What the study reported, not specific to this receptor: The amount of clinical and demographic metadata varied by source and participant and was provided uncurated.

Material for sequencing was peripheral blood. The receptor comes from a woman aged 65 to 85 with acute or convalescent COVID-19. The chain links TRBV5-1 with TRBJ2-3; the junction holds 8 bases that match TRBD2. The nucleotides read TGCGCCAGCAGCTTAGTTGGGAGCGGGGGTACAGATACGCAGTATTTT. It translates to CASSLVGSGGTDTQYF. Supplemented by the reference TRBV5-1 and TRBJ2-3 proteins around the CDR3, the complete variable domain is KAGVTQTPRYLIKTRGQQVTLSCSPISGHRSVSWYQQTPGQGLQFLFEYFSETQRNKGNFPGRFSGRQFSNSRSEMNVSTLELGDSALYLCASSLVGSGGTDTQYFGPGTRLTVL.